These 21 T cell receptor beta chains share one sample of origin, sequenced in a study of regulatory T cells in long-lasting Graves disease. To make TCR beta libraries, researchers used iRepertoire HTBI primers and Arm-PCR of CDR3 regions. TCRdb re-analysed the multiplex PCR reads in MiXCR, keeping a single row per CDR3 protein. The sample records around 360,000 distinct CDR3 sequences, 15% to 20% being singletons. Documented time point: newly diagnosed GD, antithyroid drugs for less than 3 months. Isolated PBMC RNA provided the starting material for the TCR library. These records were also assigned to another study, of T cells in Graves' hyperthyroidism and ophthalmopathy.

This specimen was peripheral blood mononuclear cells (PBMCs), taken at new diagnosis, from a patient treated with antithyroid drugs. The receptors derive from a woman aged 18-29 years with Graves disease.

This chain joins TRBV20-1 and TRBJ2-1; TRBD2 matches 15 bases. Germline assignment: CDR1 DFQATT and CDR2 SNEGSKA (reference sequence). The CDR3 is made up of 17 amino acids. After removal of 1 base from V and 2 bases from J, the junction contained 3 bases not matched to a gene. CDR3 protein: CSARGTSGGAPYNEQFF. The CDR3 nucleotides read TGCAGTGCTAGAGGGACTAGCGGGGGGGCCCCCTACAATGAGCAGTTCTTC.

This clonotype was counted at least ten times. This rearrangement joins TRBV30 to TRBJ2-3, with D possibly being TRBD1 (5 bases). From germline, CDR1 is GTSNPN and CDR2 SVGIG (reference sequence). Trimming shortened V by 5 bases and J by 2 bases, and 14 bases separated the two germline ends. This CDR3 region has 14 residues. The CDR3 DNA is TGTGCCTGGTCGGACATTGCCTTCACAGATACGCAGTATTTT. It is translated as CAWSDIAFTDTQYF.

This clonotype came up many times. J is TRBJ2-2 and V is TRBV27; 7 bases are a match to TRBD1. The germline gives CDR1 MNHEY, CDR2 SMNVEV (reference sequence). V lost 6 bases and J lost 3; bases outside the gene matches: 7. The CDR3 has 15 residues. The CDR3 nucleotides are TGTGCCAGCAGGCCGGGACAGATCTACACCGGGGAGCTGTTTTTT. Protein product: CASRPGQIYTGELFF.

V and J are TRBV12-3 or TRBV12-4 and TRBJ2-3; 8 bases fit TRBD2. J was trimmed by 5 bases and V by 6 bases; bases with no gene match: 10. CDR3 length: 15 residues. Here the CDR3 DNA reads TGTGCCAGCAGCCCGCCCGGGGGGGGCGGAGATACGCAGTATTTT. This translates into CASSPPGGGGDTQYF.

The chain couples TRBV6-4 to TRBJ2-5; the match to TRBD2 covers 10 bases. The CDR3 spans 15 residues. Per the germline V gene, CDR1 is MRHNA and CDR2 is SNTAGT. The V segment lost 6 bases and the J segment 5 bases; nucleotides outside the gene matches: 9. CDR3 sequence: CASRESAGGHETQYF. The CDR3 DNA is TGTGCCAGCAGAGAATCAGCGGGGGGGCACGAGACCCAGTACTTC.

This chain uses TRBV5-1 with TRBJ1-1; the D gene is possibly TRBD1 (6 bases). Trimming stripped 6 bases from V and 1 base from J, with 10 bases between. The CDR3 extends over 13 amino acids. CDR1 and CDR2 (germline): SGHRS, YFSETQ. The CDR3 here is CASMGAGNTEAFF. CDR3 nucleotide sequence: TGCGCCAGCATGGGGGCGGGGAACACTGAAGCTTTCTTT.

This clonotype occurred many times. The chain combines TRBV2 with TRBJ2-1, with D perhaps matching TRBD1 (5 bases). Germline assignment: CDR1 SNHLY and CDR2 FYNNEI. Trimming took 4 bases from V and 8 from J, leaving 12 bases between them. This CDR3 is built from 13 residues. Here the CDR3 DNA reads TGTGCCAGCAGTGGCCTGAAAGGGGATGAGCAGTTCTTC. Translated: CASSGLKGDEQFF.

This clonotype turned up a few times. The rearrangement links TRBV7-2 to TRBJ2-7, with 7 bases lining up with TRBD1. This CDR3 has 15 residues. V shed 5 bases, J shed 0 bases, and the junction held 7 bases outside the gene matches. In germline, CDR1 is SGHTA, CDR2 FQGNSA. CDR3 residues: CASSPGDRVSYEQYF. Written as DNA, the CDR3 is TGTGCCAGCAGCCCCGGTGACAGGGTCTCCTACGAGCAGTACTTC. Based on the CDR3 plus reference TRBV7-2 and TRBJ2-7, the full variable domain is GAGVSQSPSNKVTEKGKDVELRCDPISGHTALYWYRQSLGQGLEFLIYFQGNSAPDKSGLPSDRFSAERTGGSVSTLTIQRTQQEDSAVYLCASSPGDRVSYEQYFGPGTRLTVT.

This clonotype was observed at least ten times. V is TRBV3-1 and J is TRBJ2-1; D unclear. The CDR3 contains 12 residues. V lost 1 base and J 7 bases, leaving 5 bases between the germline ends. Germline CDR1 and CDR2: LGHDT and YNNKEL (reference sequence). CDR3 bases: TGTGCCAGCAGCCAAGTGAAAAATGAGCAGTTCTTC. This translates into CASSQVKNEQFF.

As concerns this clonotype: A single base separates this from a much larger clone, so it may be a read error. The chain couples TRBV20-1 to TRBJ2-7; tentatively, D is TRBD1 or TRBD2 (5 bases each). There are 13 residues in the CDR3. Germline values: CDR1 DFQATT, CDR2 SNEGSKA (reference sequence). The CDR3, as DNA: TGCAGTGTTAGATTGGCTGGGGGTTACGAGCAGTACTTC. Its protein product is CSVRLAGGYEQYF.

This clonotype was observed at least ten times. The chain has TRBV5-1 and TRBJ2-3; TRBD2 aligns across 9 bases. The germline gives CDR1 SGHRS, CDR2 YFSETQ. V was clipped by 0 bases and J by 2 bases; unmatched bases: 4. The CDR3 contains 16 residues. The CDR3 region has the DNA TGCGCCAGCAGCTTGGGACTAGCGGAGTCCACAGATACGCAGTATTTT. This encodes CASSLGLAESTDTQYF.

This clonotype was found many times. The V call is TRBV20-1, the J call TRBJ1-6; 7 bases line up with TRBD1. The CDR3 is 16 amino acids. The ends lost 3 bases at V and 4 bases at J; junction bases unmatched: 9. Per germline, CDR1 DFQATT and CDR2 SNEGSKA (reference sequence). The CDR3 loop reads CSARIRDREYNSPLHF. CDR3 nucleotides: TGCAGTGCTAGGATCCGAGACAGGGAATATAATTCACCCCTCCACTTT.

The V call is TRBV28, the J call TRBJ2-3; TRBD2 matches 12 bases. V lost 4 bases and J lost 6; bases outside the gene matches: 8. Germline V gives CDR1 MDHEN, CDR2 SYDVKM. This CDR3 region has 16 residues. CDR3 nucleotides: TGTGCCAGCAGTTCCCCTAGCGGGGGGGCAATGGATACGCAGTATTTT. Its translation is CASSSPSGGAMDTQYF.

This clonotype was seen many times. This chain joins TRBV11-2 and TRBJ1-5; D is unresolved. Germline V gene data show CDR1 as SGHAT and CDR2 as FQNNGV. Trimming took 5 bases from V and 3 from J, leaving 8 bases between them. This CDR3 spans 13 amino acids. The DNA of the CDR3 is TGTGCCAGCAGCGACGGATACAATCAGCCCCAGCATTTT. This gives the protein CASSDGYNQPQHF.

The sample holds many counts of this clonotype. This chain uses TRBV5-1 with TRBJ2-1; D unclear. There are 16 residues in the CDR3. Germline loops: CDR1 SGHRS, CDR2 YFSETQ. Trimming pared 1 base from V and 0 bases from J, leaving 11 bases between. The CDR3 protein is CASSLSTFGSYNEQFF. In DNA, the CDR3 is TGCGCCAGCAGCTTGTCCACATTTGGCTCCTACAATGAGCAGTTCTTC.

This clonotype was counted ten times or more. The chain couples TRBV18 to TRBJ1-3; D ambiguous. Germline CDR1 reads KGHSH; CDR2 reads LQKENI. This CDR3 has 15 amino acids. V lost 0 bases to trimming and J lost 0 bases, with 6 bases between them. Written as DNA, the CDR3 is TGTGCCAGCTCACCACCAAACGACTCTGGAAACACCATATATTTT. It is translated as CASSPPNDSGNTIYF.

This clonotype was seen many times. V gene TRBV29-1 combines with J gene TRBJ2-2; perhaps TRBD1 as D (6 bases). Germline CDR1 SQVTM, CDR2 ANQGSEA. V was shortened by 1 base and J by 2 bases, with 8 bases between the two germline ends. The CDR3 is 14 residues long. Written as DNA, the CDR3 is TGCAGCGTTGAAGCAGGGGAAAACACCGGGGAGCTGTTTTTT. Translated: CSVEAGENTGELFF.

This clonotype was detected many times. This sequence joins TRBV5-5 and TRBJ2-1; 7 positions match TRBD1. Germline assignment: CDR1 SGHKS and CDR2 YYEKEE (reference sequence). The CDR3 is made up of 14 amino acids. V gave up 4 bases and J gave up 12 bases; unmatched junction bases: 13. The CDR3 nucleotides are TGTGCCAGCAGCAATAACCCTAACAGGGGTCGGCAGTTCTTC. It is translated as CASSNNPNRGRQFF. Full variable domain (rest looked up from reference TRBV5-5 and TRBJ2-1): DAGVTQSPTHLIKTRGQQVTLRCSPISGHKSVSWYQQVLGQGPQFIFQYYEKEERGRGNFPDRFSARQFPNYSSELNVNALLLGDSALYLCASSNNPNRGRQFFGPGTRLTVL.

This clonotype turned up a few times. The chain uses TRBV19 and TRBJ2-5; D is perhaps TRBD1 (5 bases). Germline CDR1 reads LNHDA; CDR2 reads SQIVND (reference sequence). The CDR3 is 15 residues long. The ends were cut back, 8 bases at V and 2 bases at J, with 18 bases in the middle. As DNA, the CDR3 is TGTGCCAGTGCCAGCCAGTGGACACCTCAAGAGACCCAGTACTTC. It translates to CASASQWTPQETQYF.

V and J are TRBV20-1 and TRBJ1-3, with D perhaps matching TRBD1 (5 bases). This CDR3 region has 15 residues. The V end lost 2 bases, the J end lost 0 bases, and 11 bases lay between the germline ends. Germline assignment: CDR1 DFQATT and CDR2 SNEGSKA (reference sequence). In DNA form, the CDR3 reads TGCAGTGCTAGACAGGACACCTCCTCTGGAAACACCATATATTTT. This encodes CSARQDTSSGNTIYF.

The chain recombines TRBV9 with TRBJ1-2; D is undetermined. The CDR3 extends over 14 amino acids. Trimming removed 4 bases from V and 4 bases from J, with 14 bases in between. CDR1 SGDLS and CDR2 YYNGEE come from the germline V gene. CDR3 in DNA: TGTGCCAGCAGCCTCGACACAGACCCCTATGGCTACACCTTC. As protein: CASSLDTDPYGYTF. Together with reference TRBV9 and TRBJ1-2, the CDR3 gives the full variable domain: DSGVTQTPKHLITATGQRVTLRCSPRSGDLSVYWYQQSLDQGLQFLIQYYNGEERAKGNILERFSAQQFPDLHSELNLSSLELGDSALYFCASSLDTDPYGYTFGSGTRLTVV.